The next 22 T cell receptor beta chains were all read from a single sample in a study of breast tumors, draining lymph nodes, adjacent tissues. TCRdb reanalysed the multiplex PCR reads using MiXCR and keeps one entry per CDR3 protein. The table shows approximately 300,000 distinct CDR3 sequences, with 30% to 35% occurring only once. Breast cancer patients provided tissue from their axillary draining lymph nodes. The sample taken for sequencing was axillary lymph node tissue. The receptor source for this set is a female donor with breast cancer. Some clones in this sample may be carry-over from other donors' samples.

In its sample, this clonotype was seen many times. The J gene is TRBJ2-2, the V gene TRBV7-9; D might be TRBD2 (6 bases). Germline V gives CDR1 SEHNR, CDR2 FQNEAQ (reference sequence). V lost 0 bases to trimming and J lost 11 bases, with 13 bases between them. This CDR3 is built from 14 residues. CDR3 sequence reads: CASSLAGSGGELFF. CDR3 nucleotide sequence: TGTGCCAGCAGCTTAGCCGGGTCCGGGGGAGAGCTGTTTTTT.

This clonotype came up many times. The rearrangement joins TRBV12-3 or TRBV12-4 to TRBJ2-3; D may correspond to TRBD1 or TRBD2 (5 bases each). Trimming stripped 5 bases from V and 2 bases from J, with 17 bases between. The CDR3 is 16 amino acids. CDR3 DNA sequence: TGTGCCAGCAGTCCGGCCGGGGCGACAATCACAGATACGCAGTATTTT. Translating gives CASSPAGATITDTQYF.

The rearrangement links TRBV12-3 or TRBV12-4 to TRBJ1-2; D is uncertain. The CDR3 runs to 16 residues. V lost 1 base to trimming and J lost 3 bases, with 15 bases between them. CDR3 loop: CASSLGAAYGHYGYTF. The CDR3 DNA reads TGTGCCAGCAGTTTAGGGGCCGCCTACGGTCACTATGGCTACACCTTC.

Of note for this clonotype: One base away lies a much larger clone, so this may be a sequencing read error. This sequence joins TRBV2 and TRBJ2-7; TRBD1 agrees at 11 bases. Looked up from germline, CDR1 is SNHLY and CDR2 is FYNNEI. J gave up 0 bases and V 7 bases, and 11 bases lay outside the gene matches. This CDR3 spans 17 amino acids. In DNA form, the CDR3 reads TGTGCCAGCAACACCGACCGGGACAGGGGGGGCTCCTACGAGCAGTACTTC. As protein: CASNTDRDRGGSYEQYF.

The sample holds one count of this clonotype. The junction differs from germline at one of its ends, possibly a read error. The V and J genes are TRBV19 and TRBJ1-1; TRBD1 might be the D (5 bases). CDR3 length: 17 amino acids. The V gene's germline CDR1 is LNHDA and CDR2 SQIVND (reference sequence). This CDR3 is CAGSYAGWGLMNTEASF. The CDR3 bases are TGTGCCGGTAGTTATGCCGGTTGGGGGTTGATGAACACTGAAGCTTCCTTT. The full variable domain, completed using reference TRBV19 and TRBJ1-1, is DGGITQSPKYLFRKEGQNVTLSCEQNLNHDAMYWYRQDPGQGLRLIYYSQIVNDFQKGDIAEGYSVSREKKESFPLTVTSAQKNPTAFYLCAGSYAGWGLMNTEASFGQGTRLTVV.

The V and J genes are TRBV7-9 and TRBJ1-3, with D unresolved. The germline V gene has CDR1 SEHNR and CDR2 FQNEAQ (reference sequence). The CDR3 is 12 residues long. V shed 3 bases and J shed 7 bases, with 7 bases lying between them. DNA of the CDR3: TGTGCCAGCAGCTTTAAGCGGAACACCATATATTTT. Encoded protein: CASSFKRNTIYF.

On this clonotype: This could be a read error, since a much larger clone is one nucleotide away. The chain carries TRBV29-1 and TRBJ2-2; a weak D match, TRBD2 (7 bases). Germline CDR1 reads SQVTM; CDR2 reads ANQGSEA. The length of the CDR3 is 13 residues. The CDR3 region has the DNA TGCAGCGCAATAGCGGCGAACACCGGGGGGCTGTCTTTT. Protein: CSAIAANTGGLSF.

This clonotype was seen ten or more times. The chain combines TRBV12-5 with TRBJ2-7, with D maybe TRBD2 (6 bases). The CDR3 is 18 amino acids. V was trimmed by 2 bases and J by 0 bases, leaving 20 bases between them. Germline CDR1 and CDR2: LGHNT and FRNRAP. The CDR3 DNA sequence: TGTGCTAGTGGTTTGACCCTTTTGGTGGGGGGAACCTCCTACGAGCAGTACTTC. As protein: CASGLTLLVGGTSYEQYF.

This clonotype was seen at least ten times. The chain uses TRBV11-1 and TRBJ2-2; TRBD2 matches at 11 bases. The CDR3 has 16 amino acids. V lost 5 bases to trimming and J lost 1 base; unmatched junction nucleotides: 3. Germline CDR1 is SGHAT and CDR2 is FQDESV (reference sequence). CDR3 amino acids: CASSTGTSGNTGELFF. The CDR3 coding sequence is TGTGCCAGCAGCACAGGGACTAGCGGGAACACCGGGGAGCTGTTTTTT.

A remark on this clonotype: A much larger clone lies a single base off, so this may be a read error. The V gene is TRBV5-8, the J gene TRBJ2-1; maybe TRBD2 (6 bases). The CDR3 consists of 14 residues. CDR1 is SGHTS and CDR2 is YDEGEE in the germline V gene. This CDR3 is CASSLGLGFHERFF. The CDR3 DNA is TGTGCCAGCAGCTTGGGACTAGGATTCCATGAGCGGTTCTTC.

This clonotype has ten or more counts. The chain is built from TRBV4-3 and TRBJ2-3; the D gene is possibly TRBD1 (5 bases). From germline, CDR1 is LGHNA and CDR2 YSLEER. The CDR3 is 14 amino acids. Trimming shortened V by 3 bases and J by 2 bases, and 9 bases separated the two germline ends. The CDR3 coding sequence is TGCGCCAGCAGCCAGCAGACAGACACAGATACGCAGTATTTT. Translating it yields CASSQQTDTDTQYF.

This clonotype appeared many times. This chain joins TRBV30 and TRBJ1-6; perhaps TRBD1 as D (6 bases). Germline CDR1 is GTSNPN and CDR2 is SVGIG (reference sequence). V was shortened by 4 bases and J by 7 bases, with 20 bases between the two germline ends. CDR3 length equals 16 residues. The chain's CDR3 is CAWKGPTGPRNSPLHF. CDR3 in DNA: TGTGCCTGGAAGGGGCCTACAGGGCCGCGGAATTCACCCCTCCACTTT.

This clonotype was observed many times. CDR3 amino acids: CSARGGGIGTDTQYF. The DNA for the CDR3 is TGCAGTGCTAGAGGTGGGGGGATCGGCACAGATACGCAGTATTTT. V and J are TRBV20-1 and TRBJ2-3; TRBD2 might be the D (6 bases). This CDR3 region has 15 residues. Per germline, CDR1 DFQATT and CDR2 SNEGSKA (reference sequence). V dropped 1 base and J dropped 1 base, with 12 bases sitting between them.

The rearrangement joins TRBV10-1 to TRBJ1-1, with TRBD1 matching 10 bases. Germline V CDR1 and CDR2: WNHNN, SYGVQD (reference sequence). The CDR3 is 15 residues long. With 2 bases clipped from V and 5 bases from J, the junction kept 5 bases outside the gene matches. In DNA form, the CDR3 reads TGCGCCAGCAGTGAGGGGACAGGGGAACTGACTGAAGCTTTCTTT. Translating it yields CASSEGTGELTEAFF.

Notes on this clonotype: No conserved phenylalanine or tryptophan ends this CDR3, so it is likely a read error. The chain has TRBV3-1 and TRBJ2-7, with TRBD2 as a possible D gene (5 bases). Germline-derived CDR1 and CDR2 are LGHDT and YNNKEL (reference sequence). The CDR3 runs to 15 residues. CDR3 DNA: TGTCCCAGCAGCCAAGGCGGGTGGTCCCCCTACGAGCAGTACCTC. This codes for CPSSQGGWSPYEQYL.

The chain couples TRBV10-3 to TRBJ2-1, with TRBD1 matching 9 bases. This CDR3 comprises 15 residues. Germline CDR1 ENHRY, CDR2 SYGVKD. V dropped 10 bases and J dropped 4; count of bases not matched to a gene: 11. The CDR3 is CASSQGQGIYNEQFF. CDR3 nucleotide sequence: TGTGCCAGCTCTCAGGGACAGGGCATATACAATGAGCAGTTCTTC.

Turning to this clonotype: A much larger clone lies one base from this, so it may be a read error. This chain links TRBV9 with TRBJ2-3, with D maybe TRBD2 (6 bases). This CDR3 has 16 residues. Looked up from germline, CDR1 is SGDLS and CDR2 is YYNGEE. DNA for the CDR3: TGTGCCAGCAGCGTAGGTTTGCGGGGAATCACAGATACGCAGTGTTTT. Encoded protein: CASSVGLRGITDTQCF.

As for this clonotype: Since the CDR3 does not end with the conserved phenylalanine or tryptophan, this likely comes from a read error. No DNA is shown, since the ends of the CDR3 on it are uncertain; the CDR3 is the one TCRdb lists. V and J are TRBV19 and TRBJ2-5; the DNA was not compared with TRBD2, the D call given in the table. CDR1 and CDR2 from the germline V gene are LNHDA and SQIVND (reference sequence). A total of 16 residues make up the CDR3, ends included. The CDR3 here is CASSPQPGLAGETRYY.

This clonotype was observed at least ten times. The chain carries TRBV5-1 and TRBJ2-7; D is uncertain. The CDR3 loop spans 14 amino acids. Germline V lookup: CDR1 SGHRS, CDR2 YFSETQ. Trimming cost V 3 bases and J 0 bases, with 10 bases left between them. The CDR3 nucleotides read TGCGCCAGCAGCTACGACGGAAACTCCTACGAGCAGTACTTC. It translates to CASSYDGNSYEQYF.

About this clonotype itself: A junction end diverges from the germline sequence, so it may reflect a read error. This rearrangement joins TRBV12-3 or TRBV12-4 to TRBJ1-1; tentatively, D is TRBD1 (6 bases). The CDR3 spans 12 residues. The chain's CDR3 is CASNPGGSEALF. The CDR3 bases are TGTGCCAGCAACCCGGGGGGCTCTGAAGCTCTCTTT.

This clonotype occurred many times. No conserved phenylalanine or tryptophan is present at the end of the CDR3, so a read error is the likely explanation. The V gene is TRBV19, the J gene TRBJ1-6; D perhaps matches TRBD1 (5 bases). CDR3 size: 15 residues. Germline lookup yields CDR1 LNHDA and CDR2 SQIVND (reference sequence). Trimming cost V 6 bases and J 6 bases, with 15 bases left between them. CDR3 in amino acids: CASSRDLAGNSPLHS. The CDR3 nucleotides are TGTGCCAGTAGCCGGGACCTTGCGGGTAATTCACCCCTCCACTCT.

This clonotype was detected ten times or more. The gene calls are TRBV7-6 and TRBJ2-7; D is ambiguous. The CDR3 consists of 14 residues. CDR1 and CDR2 (germline): SGHVS, FNYEAQ. Trimming left V 0 bases short and J 2 bases short, with 8 bases between. DNA for the CDR3: TGTGCCAGCAGCTTAGCTGCAGGCCCCTACGAGCAGTACTTC. Residues: CASSLAAGPYEQYF.